Below, 32 T cell receptor beta chains from the same sample are listed, as sequenced in a study of T cell repertoires in cytomegalovirus infection. These receptors have no identified antigens. TCRdb ran MiXCR on the reads and lists one entry per CDR3 protein. Of approximately 89,000 distinct CDR3 sequences listed, 20% to 30% are singletons. The material sequenced was CD8+ T cells from cultured PBMCs, taken from culture after CMV antigen stimulation. The receptors stem from a human donor in good health (CMV status not recorded). Some clones in this sample may be carry-over from other donors' samples.

This clonotype was picked up many times. The gene calls are TRBV7-2 and TRBJ1-4; D is unclear. This CDR3 is 16 amino acids long. V lost 5 bases and J 0 bases, leaving 13 bases between the germline ends. CDR1 is SGHTA, CDR2 FQGNSA, per germline. CDR3 nucleotides: TGTGCCAGCAGCCAGGTTGTTGGTACAACTAATGAAAAACTGTTTTTT. It is translated as CASSQVVGTTNEKLFF.

This chain uses TRBV18 with TRBJ1-6, with D maybe TRBD1 (5 bases). The CDR3 totals 14 residues. Germline V gene lookup returns CDR1 KGHSH and CDR2 LQKENI. With 1 base removed from V and 7 bases from J, the gap between germline ends came to 8 bases. CDR3 bases: TGTGCCAGCTCACCACGGGGGATCAATTCACCCCTCCACTTT. Its translation is CASSPRGINSPLHF.

The chain recombines TRBV27 with TRBJ1-6; 11 positions agree with TRBD1. Germline V gene data show CDR1 as MNHEY and CDR2 as SMNVEV (reference sequence). CDR3 length: 17 residues. Germline trimming cut 5 bases from V and 4 bases from J; bases unmatched to any gene: 7. CDR3 DNA sequence: TGTGCCAGCAGTACCACCGGGACAGGGGGTTATAATTCACCCCTCCACTTT. Its protein is CASSTTGTGGYNSPLHF.

This clonotype was detected many times. This rearrangement joins TRBV3-1 to TRBJ1-1; no clear D gene. V gave up 0 bases and J gave up 2 bases, with 16 bases separating them. Germline-derived CDR1 and CDR2 are LGHDT and YNNKEL (reference sequence). The CDR3 has 17 amino acids. The CDR3, as DNA: TGTGCCAGCAGCCAAGATTGGAGCGGACCTATAAACACTGAAGCTTTCTTT. It specifies CASSQDWSGPINTEAFF.

V usage is TRBV29-1 and J usage is TRBJ1-5; 9 nucleotides line up with TRBD1. The V gene's germline CDR1 is SQVTM and CDR2 ANQGSEA. The CDR3 loop spans 15 amino acids. V was pared by 2 bases and J by 6 bases, with 8 bases of the junction left unmatched. The CDR3 bases are TGCAGCGTTGAACTTGAGACAGGGGGTTCTCAGCCCCAGCATTTT. Translating gives CSVELETGGSQPQHF.

This chain connects TRBV7-9 to TRBJ2-1; 10 bases are a match to TRBD2. V was pared by 4 bases and J by 5 bases, with 5 bases of the junction left unmatched. The germline CDR1 and CDR2 sequences are SEHNR and FQNEAQ (reference sequence). The CDR3 runs 15 residues. The CDR3 nucleotides read TGTGCCAGCAGCTACAGCGGGGGGGGAAACAATGAGCAGTTCTTC. Its translation is CASSYSGGGNNEQFF.

The sample holds a few counts of this clonotype. The chain carries TRBV11-2 and TRBJ1-2; D is possibly TRBD1 (6 bases). Germline V gives CDR1 SGHAT, CDR2 FQNNGV. The CDR3 spans 17 residues. Trimming cost V 4 bases and J 4 bases, with 22 bases left between them. The CDR3 DNA reads as TGTGCCAGCAGCTATCATTACTGGGGGGCGCTCGGCTATGGCTACACCTTC. Translating it yields CASSYHYWGALGYGYTF.

This chain links TRBV19 with TRBJ2-1; 8 bases are a match to TRBD1. This CDR3 has 17 amino acids. J gave up 3 bases and V 7 bases, and 14 bases lay outside the gene matches. Germline CDR1 reads LNHDA; CDR2 reads SQIVND (reference sequence). CDR3 sequence: CASTPGGPTGVYNEQFF. CDR3 in DNA: TGTGCCAGTACCCCAGGAGGCCCGACAGGGGTCTACAATGAGCAGTTCTTC.

J is TRBJ1-1 and V is TRBV27; 8 nucleotides align to TRBD1. CDR1 and CDR2 (germline): MNHEY, SMNVEV (reference sequence). The V segment lost 2 bases and the J segment 5 bases; nucleotides outside the gene matches: 4. The CDR3 totals 14 residues. Here the CDR3 DNA reads TGTGCCAGCAGTTTACAGGGGGCGTATACTGAAGCTTTCTTT. The encoded protein is CASSLQGAYTEAFF.

A few counts support this clonotype. This rearrangement joins TRBV6-5 to TRBJ2-2; no clear D. Trimming shortened V by 2 bases and J by 7 bases, and 8 bases separated the two germline ends. Germline V lookup: CDR1 MNHEY, CDR2 SVGAGI. The CDR3 extends over 13 amino acids. The CDR3 nucleotides are TGTGCCAGCAGTTACCGCCCGGGCGGGGAGCTGTTTTTT. Translation: CASSYRPGGELFF.

This clonotype was observed a handful of times. V and J are TRBV9 and TRBJ2-1, with 11 bases matching TRBD2. Germline trimming cut 0 bases from V and 8 bases from J; bases unmatched to any gene: 7. Germline V lookup: CDR1 SGDLS, CDR2 YYNGEE. The CDR3 covers 16 residues. CDR3 region: CASSVGTSGQYDEQFF. The CDR3 DNA follows: TGTGCCAGCAGCGTAGGGACTAGCGGGCAATATGATGAGCAGTTCTTC.

This clonotype was seen repeatedly, ten times or more. This chain connects TRBV7-6 to TRBJ1-1, with TRBD1 as a possible D gene (5 bases). Germline V gene lookup returns CDR1 SGHVS and CDR2 FNYEAQ. CDR3 length: 13 residues. V was shortened by 5 bases and J by 4 bases, with 11 bases between the two germline ends. The CDR3 bases are TGTGCCAGCAGCGAGGACATCTCCACTGAAGCTTTCTTT. It yields the protein CASSEDISTEAFF.

As to this clonotype: Just one base apart from a much larger clone, this may be a read error. This sequence joins TRBV7-3 and TRBJ2-3, with 12 bases identical to TRBD2. V was pared by 4 bases and J by 8 bases, with 16 bases of the junction left unmatched. This CDR3 contains 18 residues. The germline CDR1 and CDR2 sequences are SGHTA and FQGTGA. CDR3 sequence: CASSSRLASGGAPSTQYF. CDR3 nucleotide sequence: TGTGCCAGCAGCTCCCGCCTAGCTAGCGGGGGGGCCCCCAGTACGCAGTATTTT. The entire variable domain, with the rest obtained from reference TRBV7-3 and TRBJ2-3, is as follows: GAGVSQTPSNKVTEKGKYVELRCDPISGHTALYWYRQSLGQGPEFLIYFQGTGAADDSGLPNDRFFAVRPEGSVSTLKIQRTERGDSAVYLCASSSRLASGGAPSTQYFGPGTRLTVL.

A remark on this clonotype: One junction end disagrees with the germline gene, perhaps due to a read error. The CDR3 DNA follows: TGTGCTAGCAGCTTAGTTCTAGCGGATGAGCAGTTCTTC. Its protein is CASSLVLADEQFF. The gene calls are TRBV7-7 and TRBJ2-1, with 7 bases fitting TRBD2. The germline V gene encodes CDR1 SSHAT and CDR2 FNYEAQ (reference sequence). CDR3 length: 13 residues.

The V and J genes are TRBV5-1 and TRBJ1-5; the D gene is possibly TRBD1 (6 bases). Trimming stripped 3 bases from V and 3 bases from J, with 13 bases between. CDR1 is SGHRS and CDR2 is YFSETQ in the germline V gene. The CDR3 spans 15 residues. The CDR3 region has the DNA TGCGCCAGCAGCTGGACCACAGGGAACAATCAGCCCCAGCATTTT. Its translation is CASSWTTGNNQPQHF.

This clonotype was counted ten times or more. This rearrangement joins TRBV7-2 to TRBJ1-4; 8 bases are shared with TRBD1. This CDR3 comprises 16 residues. V was pared by 0 bases and J by 5 bases, with 5 bases of the junction left unmatched. Looked up from germline, CDR1 is SGHTA and CDR2 is FQGNSA. CDR3 nucleotide sequence: TGTGCCAGCAGCTTAGCAAGGCAGGGGGCAAATGAAAAACTGTTTTTT. Protein: CASSLARQGANEKLFF.

The chain has TRBV25-1 and TRBJ1-5, with D maybe TRBD1 (5 bases). The CDR3 loop spans 15 amino acids. From germline, CDR1 is MGHDK and CDR2 SYGVNS. Trimming removed 7 bases from V and 4 bases from J, with 17 bases in between. CDR3 in amino acids: CASKTDGFRNQPQHF. CDR3 nucleotide sequence: TGTGCCAGCAAGACAGACGGTTTTCGGAATCAGCCCCAGCATTTT.

The chain uses TRBV5-8 and TRBJ2-7; TRBD1 aligns across 9 bases. The CDR3 runs 15 residues. The J segment lost 0 bases and the V segment lost 4 bases, leaving 5 bases of the junction unmatched. Germline loops: CDR1 SGHTS, CDR2 YDEGEE. The CDR3 reads CASSVDRGDSYEQYF. For the CDR3, the DNA is TGTGCCAGCAGCGTCGACAGGGGGGACTCCTACGAGCAGTACTTC.

This rearrangement joins TRBV7-6 to TRBJ2-7, with D possibly TRBD2 on 6 matching bases. Looked up from germline, CDR1 is SGHVS and CDR2 is FNYEAQ. This CDR3 region has 14 residues. V lost 3 bases to trimming and J lost 3 bases, with 12 bases between them. CDR3: CASSFGAGNYEQYF. In DNA form, the CDR3 reads TGTGCCAGCAGCTTTGGTGCGGGAAACTACGAGCAGTACTTC.

The table lists this clonotype with many counts. The chain has TRBV6-5 and TRBJ2-3; 8 bases are shared with TRBD1. V gave up 0 bases and J gave up 4 bases; unmatched junction bases: 12. This CDR3 region has 18 residues. Germline CDR1 reads MNHEY; CDR2 reads SVGAGI. The CDR3 DNA sequence: TGTGCCAGCAGTTACTCGTTAAACGGACAGGGAAAGCCAGATACGCAGTATTTT. Protein sequence: CASSYSLNGQGKPDTQYF.

With regard to this clonotype: An end of the junction does not agree with germline; a read error may underlie this. The chain employs TRBV4-1 and TRBJ1-5, with TRBD1 matching over 8 bases. Per germline, CDR1 MGHRA and CDR2 YSYEKL. CDR3 length: 18 amino acids. This CDR3 reads CTSSQDGTGGLDNQPQHF. The DNA of the CDR3 is TGCACCAGCAGCCAAGATGGTACAGGGGGATTGGACAATCAGCCCCAGCATTTT.

The chain links TRBV19 to TRBJ2-7, with TRBD2 as a possible D gene (5 bases). V lost 3 bases and J 5 bases, leaving 17 bases between the germline ends. The germline gives CDR1 LNHDA, CDR2 SQIVND (reference sequence). The CDR3 length is 15 residues. The CDR3 nucleotides read TGTGCCAGTAGTATGAAGGTGGGAGTATACAACGAGCAGTACTTC. Its translation: CASSMKVGVYNEQYF.

The chain employs TRBV4-1 and TRBJ2-3; TRBD1 matches at 11 bases. Germline V gene data show CDR1 as MGHRA and CDR2 as YSYEKL. J was trimmed by 3 bases and V by 4 bases; bases with no gene match: 3. The CDR3 runs 15 residues. The CDR3 bases are TGCGCCAGCAGCCGGGGGACAGGGGGTACAGATACGCAGTATTTT. This gives the protein CASSRGTGGTDTQYF.

This clonotype has more than one count but fewer than ten. The chain is built from TRBV6-1 and TRBJ2-1; 10 bases are a match to TRBD2. The length of the CDR3 is 17 residues. V shed 5 bases and J 0 bases; nucleotides not matched to a gene: 7. Germline CDR1 MNHNS, CDR2 SASEGT. The chain's CDR3 is CASSPGLARSSYNEQFF. Here the CDR3 DNA reads TGTGCCAGCAGTCCGGGACTAGCGAGGAGCTCCTACAATGAGCAGTTCTTC.

Many counts were recorded for this clonotype. The chain joins TRBV5-4 to TRBJ2-3; TRBD2 matches 9 bases. Germline CDR1 reads SGHNT; CDR2 reads YYREEE (reference sequence). The CDR3 totals 16 residues. Germline trimming cut 1 base from V and 2 bases from J; bases unmatched to any gene: 5. In DNA form, the CDR3 reads TGTGCCAGCAGCTTGAATGCGGGAGGGGTCACAGATACGCAGTATTTT. It codes for CASSLNAGGVTDTQYF.

This clonotype was seen repeatedly, ten times or more. The chain is built from TRBV6-2 or TRBV6-3 and TRBJ1-1, with D unresolved. The CDR3 is 15 amino acids. V dropped 4 bases and J dropped 8 bases, with 20 bases sitting between them. Germline V gene sequence: CDR1 MNHEY, CDR2 SVGEGT. The CDR3 DNA reads TGTGCCAGCAGTTTGCCCCGGGAAACCTACAGAGAAGCTTTCTTT. Translation: CASSLPRETYREAFF.

This clonotype was observed a few times. The gene calls are TRBV6-5 and TRBJ2-1; D unresolved. V lost 0 bases, J lost 4 bases, and 7 bases lay in between. Germline-derived CDR1 and CDR2 are MNHEY and SVGAGI. CDR3 length: 14 residues. CDR3 amino acids: CASSYSDKYNEQFF. The CDR3 DNA reads as TGTGCCAGCAGTTACTCCGACAAGTACAATGAGCAGTTCTTC.

This clonotype has only a few counts. The gene calls are TRBV6-6 and TRBJ1-1; the match to TRBD1 covers 7 bases. Per the germline V gene, CDR1 is MNHNY and CDR2 is SVGAGI (reference sequence). This CDR3 spans 12 amino acids. V trimming: 4 bases; J trimming: 9 bases; junction bases outside the gene matches: 5. The CDR3 is CASSSDRVKAFF. The CDR3 DNA reads as TGTGCCAGCAGTTCCGACAGGGTGAAAGCTTTCTTT.

This chain links TRBV12-3 or TRBV12-4 with TRBJ1-5, with 8 bases aligning to TRBD1. V lost 8 bases, J lost 11 bases, and 11 bases stayed unmatched. The CDR3 runs to 13 residues. CDR3 bases: TGTGCCAGCTCCGCAGACAGGGGAAGGACCCAGCATTTT. It codes for CASSADRGRTQHF.

The J gene is TRBJ2-3, the V gene TRBV5-1; perhaps TRBD1 as D (5 bases). CDR3 size: 15 residues. Looked up from germline, CDR1 is SGHRS and CDR2 is YFSETQ. V lost 0 bases, J lost 0 bases, and 8 bases lay in between. For the CDR3, the DNA is TGCGCCAGCAGCTTGGGACAGACTAGCACAGATACGCAGTATTTT. The encoded protein is CASSLGQTSTDTQYF.

As to this clonotype: Possible read error: a much larger clone is one base away. The V gene is TRBV27, the J gene TRBJ2-7; no reliable D call. Germline V gene sequence: CDR1 MNHEY, CDR2 SMNVEV (reference sequence). This CDR3 region has 12 residues. The ends were cut back, 4 bases at V and 0 bases at J, with 4 bases in the middle. The CDR3 here is CASSSPSYEQYF. The CDR3 nucleotides are TGTGCCAGCAGTTCCCCCTCCTACGAGCAGTACTTC.

This rearrangement joins TRBV19 to TRBJ1-5; D unclear. Germline CDR1 is LNHDA and CDR2 is SQIVND (reference sequence). V lost 7 bases to trimming and J lost 2 bases, with 12 bases between them. The CDR3 has 14 amino acids. CDR3 amino acids: CASNVEPRNQPQHF. The CDR3, as DNA: TGTGCCAGTAATGTTGAGCCACGCAATCAGCCCCAGCATTTT.